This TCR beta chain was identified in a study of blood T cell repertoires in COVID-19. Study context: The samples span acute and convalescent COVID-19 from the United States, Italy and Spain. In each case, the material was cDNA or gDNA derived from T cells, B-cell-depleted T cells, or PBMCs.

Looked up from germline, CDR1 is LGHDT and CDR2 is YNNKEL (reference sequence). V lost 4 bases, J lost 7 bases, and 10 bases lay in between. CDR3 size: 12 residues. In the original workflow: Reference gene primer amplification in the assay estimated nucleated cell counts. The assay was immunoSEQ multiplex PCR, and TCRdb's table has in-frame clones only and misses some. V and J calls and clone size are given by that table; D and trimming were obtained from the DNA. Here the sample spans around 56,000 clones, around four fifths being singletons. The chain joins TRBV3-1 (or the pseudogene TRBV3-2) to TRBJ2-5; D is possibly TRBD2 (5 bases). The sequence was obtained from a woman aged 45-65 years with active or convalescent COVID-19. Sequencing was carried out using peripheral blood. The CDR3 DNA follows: TGTGCCAGCAGCCTCCACGCGGGGACCCAGTACTTC. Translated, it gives CASSLHAGTQYF.